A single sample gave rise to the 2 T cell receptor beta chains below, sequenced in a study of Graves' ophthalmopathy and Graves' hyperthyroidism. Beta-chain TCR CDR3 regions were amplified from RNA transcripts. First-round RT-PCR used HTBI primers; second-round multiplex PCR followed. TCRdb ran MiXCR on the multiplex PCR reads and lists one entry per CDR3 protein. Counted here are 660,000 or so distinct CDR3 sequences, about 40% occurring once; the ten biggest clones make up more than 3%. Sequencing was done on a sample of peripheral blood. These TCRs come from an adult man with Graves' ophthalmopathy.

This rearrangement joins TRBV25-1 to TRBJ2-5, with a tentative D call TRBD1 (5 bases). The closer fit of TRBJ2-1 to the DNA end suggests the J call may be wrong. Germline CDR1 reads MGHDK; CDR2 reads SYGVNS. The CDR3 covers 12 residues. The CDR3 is CASGALSNEQFF. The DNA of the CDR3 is TGTGCCAGCGGGGCTCTTTCCAATGAGCAGTTCTTC.

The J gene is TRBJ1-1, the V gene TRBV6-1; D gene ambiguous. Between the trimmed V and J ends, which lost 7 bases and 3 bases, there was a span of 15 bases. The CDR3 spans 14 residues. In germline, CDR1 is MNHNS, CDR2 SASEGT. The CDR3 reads CASNAAQWDTEAFF. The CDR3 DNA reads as TGTGCCAGCAATGCCGCCCAGTGGGACACTGAAGCTTTCTTT.